These 21 T cell receptor beta chains were all obtained from the same sample, sequenced in a study of shared clonotypes between healthy human individuals (dated by TCRdb to 2018 to 2020). Preparation of the library involved the immunoSEQ multiplex PCR assay. TCRdb holds this immuneACCESS table with in-frame rearrangements only. Some clones are missing; in checked studies, unresolved V genes explain under half, and the rest has no known cause. A total of about 1 million clones appear in this sample, about 74% of them only once. The ten biggest clones cover roughly 1.5% of the sample. Source material: memory CD4+ T cells sorted from blood. Read against the paper, the sample's cell subset or site label means: CD45RA-negative fraction. These receptors were obtained from a man aged 18 to 29 in good health.

This chain uses TRBV10-2 with TRBJ2-1, with D unclear. Germline V gene sequence: CDR1 WSHSY, CDR2 SAAADI. The length of the CDR3 is 11 residues. The germline V and J ends were trimmed by 4 bases and 5 bases, with 3 bases remaining between them. The DNA for the CDR3 is TGCGCCAGCAGTGTTCACAATGAGCAGTTCTTC. This codes for CASSVHNEQFF.

To note about this clone: The sample carries other DNA sequences with the same CDR3. The CDR3 region has the DNA TGCGCCAGCAGCTTTTCCGGCGGGGGGACAGATACGCAGTATTTT. It is translated as CASSFSGGGTDTQYF. The chain recombines TRBV5-1 with TRBJ2-3; 8 nucleotides align to TRBD2. J gave up 3 bases and V 2 bases, and 5 bases lay outside the gene matches. This CDR3 has 15 residues. CDR1 is SGHRS, CDR2 YFSETQ, per germline.

Remarks on this clone: Other DNA sequences within the sample encode an identical CDR3. The chain uses TRBV29-1 and TRBJ2-7; 8 bases agree with TRBD2. Per the germline V gene, CDR1 is SQVTM and CDR2 is ANQGSEA. This CDR3 has 13 residues. Trimming cost V 4 bases and J 0 bases; bases outside gene matches: 2. The CDR3 DNA is TGCAGCGTTGGAACTAGCGGCTCCTACGAGCAGTACTTC. Translated: CSVGTSGSYEQYF.

This clone has just a few counts. DNA of the CDR3: TGTGCCAGCAGTCCGGCAGGAACTCACAATGAGCAGTTCTTC. This sequence encodes CASSPAGTHNEQFF. The rearrangement uses TRBV25-1 and TRBJ2-1; D unclear. CDR3 length: 14 amino acids. Germline-derived CDR1 and CDR2 are MGHDK and SYGVNS. The V gene lost 5 bases and the J gene lost 5 bases, with 13 bases spanning the gap.

This sequence joins TRBV4-1 and TRBJ1-1; D possibly corresponds to TRBD1 (6 bases). CDR3 length: 16 amino acids. The V end was cut by 1 base, the J end by 1 base, with 13 bases between. Looked up from germline, CDR1 is MGHRA and CDR2 is YSYEKL. CDR3 sequence (DNA): TGCGCCAGCAGCCAAGGTCACGGGGGGCAGAACACTGAAGCTTTCTTT. Its translation: CASSQGHGGQNTEAFF.

This clone turned up a few times. Other nucleotide sequences in the sample specify the same CDR3. The chain uses TRBV30 and TRBJ2-7, with D hard to call. The CDR3 spans 13 residues. The germline CDR1 and CDR2 sequences are GTSNPN and SVGIG (reference sequence). With 0 bases removed from V and 1 base from J, the gap between germline ends came to 7 bases. The chain's CDR3 is CAWSVGGSYEQYF. In DNA, the CDR3 is TGTGCCTGGAGTGTAGGTGGGTCCTACGAGCAGTACTTC.

The chain has TRBV18 and TRBJ1-2, with 7 positions matching TRBD1. Germline V gene lookup returns CDR1 KGHSH and CDR2 LQKENI. V shed 2 bases and J 7 bases; nucleotides not matched to a gene: 7. This CDR3 is built from 14 residues. The CDR3 is CASSPVKGAAGYTF. In DNA form, the CDR3 reads TGTGCCAGCTCACCAGTGAAGGGGGCGGCTGGCTACACCTTC.

The V gene is TRBV7-8, the J gene TRBJ2-7; D is tentatively TRBD1 or TRBD2 (6 bases each). Trimming took 5 bases from V and 2 from J, leaving 13 bases between them. Germline V gene sequence: CDR1 SGHVS, CDR2 FQNEAQ. CDR3 length equals 14 residues. The CDR3 spells CASSRGPGPYEQYF. The CDR3 nucleotides are TGTGCCAGCAGCCGGGGGCCGGGCCCCTACGAGCAGTACTTC.

The chain joins TRBV18 to TRBJ2-1; the match to TRBD1 covers 9 bases. V lost 2 bases, J lost 9 bases, and 11 bases stayed unmatched. This CDR3 is 16 amino acids long. The germline V gene encodes CDR1 KGHSH and CDR2 LQKENI. In DNA, the CDR3 is TGTGCCAGCTCACCATATGAGACAGGGGGATGGGGTGAGCAGTTCTTC. Translation gives CASSPYETGGWGEQFF.

The genes are TRBV7-2 and TRBJ1-1; D call uncertain. Germline values: CDR1 SGHTA, CDR2 FQGNSA. Trimming shortened V by 3 bases and J by 0 bases, and 8 bases separated the two germline ends. CDR3 size: 14 residues. In DNA, the CDR3 is TGTGCCAGCAGCTTGGAAGGGATGAACACTGAAGCTTTCTTT. Its protein product is CASSLEGMNTEAFF.

The gene calls are TRBV4-3 and TRBJ2-1; 10 bases align to TRBD2. V shed 4 bases and J 10 bases; nucleotides not matched to a gene: 13. Germline CDR1 LGHNA, CDR2 YSLEER. The CDR3 is 16 amino acids. The CDR3 loop is CASSRGGAGGLGEQFF. CDR3 DNA: TGCGCCAGCAGCCGGGGGGGAGCGGGAGGGTTGGGCGAGCAGTTCTTC.

A word on this clone: A much larger clone lies one base from this, so it may be a read error. The rearrangement links TRBV6-1 to TRBJ2-7; D not certain. CDR3 length: 13 residues. Germline-derived CDR1 and CDR2 are MNHNS and SASEGT. V was pared by 3 bases and J by 0 bases, with 6 bases between. CDR3 protein: CASSDPGSYEQYF. The CDR3 bases are TGTGCCAGCAGTGACCCGGGCTCCTACGAGCAGTACTTC.

This clone appeared once. V gene TRBV6-5 combines with J gene TRBJ2-7; D might be TRBD1 (5 bases). The CDR3 extends over 14 amino acids. Looked up from germline, CDR1 is MNHEY and CDR2 is SVGAGI. V was trimmed by 2 bases and J by 3 bases, leaving 11 bases between them. The CDR3 DNA reads TGTGCCAGCAGTTACACGAGACAGAGCTACGAGCAGTACTTC. Its protein product is CASSYTRQSYEQYF.

The chain uses TRBV19 and TRBJ1-1; maybe TRBD1 (6 bases). Germline V gene data show CDR1 as LNHDA and CDR2 as SQIVND (reference sequence). V dropped 6 bases and J dropped 2 bases, with 10 bases sitting between them. The CDR3 is 13 amino acids. CDR3 DNA: TGTGCCAGTAGAGGGGGGGCCAACACTGAAGCTTTCTTT. Translation: CASRGGANTEAFF.

The chain combines TRBV2 with TRBJ2-5, with D unclear. Trimming took 4 bases from V and 4 from J, leaving 4 bases between them. Germline CDR1 is SNHLY and CDR2 is FYNNEI. The CDR3 covers 11 residues. The DNA for the CDR3 is TGTGCCAGCAGTGTCCCAGAGACCCAGTACTTC. Its protein is CASSVPETQYF. The whole variable domain, remainder taken from reference TRBV2 and TRBJ2-5, is EPEVTQTPSHQVTQMGQEVILRCVPISNHLYFYWYRQILGQKVEFLVSFYNNEISEKSEIFDDQFSVERPDGSNFTLKIRSTKLEDSAMYFCASSVPETQYFGPGTRLLVL.

Comment on this clone: An end of the junction differs from the germline gene, which may be a read error. The chain recombines TRBV4-1 with TRBJ2-3; D unresolved. Germline CDR1 is MGHRA and CDR2 is YSYEKL. The CDR3 has 14 residues. This chain's CDR3 is CASSQRIGTDTQYF. For the CDR3, the DNA is TGCGCCAGCAGCCAAAGAATTGGCACGGATACGCAGTATTTT.

This clone appeared many times. The CDR3 here is CASSLDSGSGGYTF. The CDR3 bases are TGTGCCAGCAGCTTGGACTCTGGGAGTGGTGGCTACACCTTC. The chain links TRBV5-6 to TRBJ1-2; D remains ambiguous. Germline V gives CDR1 SGHDT, CDR2 YYEEEE. The CDR3 loop spans 14 amino acids. V dropped 0 bases and J dropped 7 bases, with 13 bases sitting between them.

The chain combines TRBV7-2 with TRBJ2-3; 8 bases agree with TRBD1. This CDR3 is built from 14 residues. The germline V gene encodes CDR1 SGHTA and CDR2 FQGNSA. V shed 4 bases, J shed 4 bases, and the junction held 4 bases outside the gene matches. As DNA, the CDR3 is TGTGCCAGCAGCTCTCGGACAGGGCCAGATACGCAGTATTTT. It specifies CASSSRTGPDTQYF. Together with reference TRBV7-2 and TRBJ2-3, the CDR3 gives the full variable domain: GAGVSQSPSNKVTEKGKDVELRCDPISGHTALYWYRQSLGQGLEFLIYFQGNSAPDKSGLPSDRFSAERTGGSVSTLTIQRTQQEDSAVYLCASSSRTGPDTQYFGPGTRLTVL.

This chain links TRBV30 with TRBJ2-5; no reliable D call. In germline, CDR1 is GTSNPN, CDR2 SVGIG (reference sequence). The V and J ends lost 3 bases and 5 bases respectively, with 19 bases between them. CDR3 length: 15 residues. CDR3 nucleotides: TGTGCCTGGAGGGCCCTGGGTCGCCCCGGGGAGACCCAGTACTTC. Translation gives CAWRALGRPGETQYF.

The chain is built from TRBV5-6 and TRBJ1-6, with a weak D call TRBD1 (5 bases). CDR1 is SGHDT, CDR2 YYEEEE, per germline. Trimming left V 2 bases short and J 14 bases short, with 11 bases between. CDR3 length equals 12 residues. For the CDR3, the DNA is TGTGCCAGCAGCTTCAAAGGGGCGGCCCTCCACTTT. It codes for CASSFKGAALHF.

V gene TRBV11-3 combines with J gene TRBJ2-1; 7 nucleotides match TRBD2. The CDR3 has 13 amino acids. Germline V gene lookup returns CDR1 SGHNT and CDR2 YENEEA. The junction had 8 bases not matched to a gene; V was cut back by 5 bases and J by 10 bases. The CDR3 coding sequence is TGTGCCAGCAGCCCGGGGGGACCCACCGAGCAGTTCTTC. It yields the protein CASSPGGPTEQFF.